These T cell receptor beta chains were read from a single sample in a study of blood T cell repertoires in COVID-19. Sequencing used immunoSEQ multiplex PCR; TCRdb keeps in-frame clones, though not all of them. The repertoire holds under 300,000 clones, nearly 95% seen once, with over 0.65% in the top ten. What was sequenced was peripheral blood. Source of these receptors: a man younger than 40 with COVID-19, enrolled during active disease. The CDR3 runs from the conserved cysteine through the conserved F or W. Each record gives: D gene, J gene, V gene, clone size, CDR3 DNA, CDR3 protein. D genes are given only for firm matches. Clone size appears in some rows only: once, few, many, or a class for an expanded clone.

TRBD1	TRBJ1-3	TRBV7-2	NA	TGTGCCAGCAGCCGTAACCAGGGGGCCTCTGGAAACACCATATATTTT	CASSRNQGASGNTIYF
TRBD2	TRBJ2-5	TRBV10-3	NA	TGTGCCATCAGTGCAGCCCGGGGGGACCAAGAGACCCAGTACTTC	CAISAARGDQETQYF
TRBD1	TRBJ2-2	TRBV5-1	NA	TGCGCCAGCAGCTCCGGACAGGGGCGCAGCACCGGGGAGCTGTTTTTT	CASSSGQGRSTGELFF
NA	TRBJ1-1	TRBV11-2	NA	TGTGCCAGCAGCTTAGAAGGGGCCCGGAACACTGAAGCTTTCTTT	CASSLEGARNTEAFF
TRBD1	TRBJ1-2	TRBV13	NA	TGTGCCAGCAGCTTACCCGGGACAGGGATCCATGGCTACACCTTC	CASSLPGTGIHGYTF
NA	TRBJ2-2	TRBV6-6	NA	TGTGCCAGCAACCCCGACGGGATGATGAACACCGGGGAGCTGTTTTTT	CASNPDGMMNTGELFF
TRBD2	TRBJ2-5	TRBV3-1/TRBV3-2	NA	TGTGCCAGCAGCCAAGACGGGAGGAATAGCGGGCGGGAGACCCAGTACTTC	CASSQDGRNSGRETQYF
NA	TRBJ1-4	TRBV28	NA	TGTGCCAGCAGTTTGACAGCAACTAATGAAAAACTGTTTTTT	CASSLTATNEKLFF
NA	TRBJ1-2	TRBV11-2	NA	TGTGCCAGCAGCTTAGGGACAGATTTTGGCTACACCTTC	CASSLGTDFGYTF
NA	TRBJ2-7	TRBV5-4	NA	TGTGCCAGCAGCTACGGTACCGGGATCGCCTACGAGCAGTACTTC	CASSYGTGIAYEQYF
NA	TRBJ2-3	TRBV5-1	NA	TGCGCCAGCAGCTTGGCAGGCTTCCCAGATACGCAGTATTTT	CASSLAGFPDTQYF
NA	TRBJ1-2	TRBV6-5	NA	TGTGCCAGCAGAGAGGACAGAATTTTTTATGGCTACACCTTC	CASREDRIFYGYTF
TRBD1	TRBJ2-7	TRBV6-5	NA	TGTGCCAGCAGTTCGGACAGGATCCCTTCTGCCGAGCAGTACTTC	CASSSDRIPSAEQYF
NA	TRBJ2-7	TRBV12-3/TRBV12-4	NA	TGTGCCAGCAGTTTAGGTCCCTACTACGAGCAGTACTTC	CASSLGPYYEQYF
NA	TRBJ2-1	TRBV18	NA	TGTGCCAGCTCACCGTTAGAACCGCAGGGCAAGGAGCAGTTCTTC	CASSPLEPQGKEQFF
NA	TRBJ1-1	TRBV19	NA	TGTGCCAGTAGTATATCCCCGGGGATGGGTACTGAAGCTTTCTTT	CASSISPGMGTEAFF
TRBD1	TRBJ1-3	TRBV5-6	NA	TGTGCCAGCAGCTGGACAGGAAATGCCTTCGAGGGAAACACCATATATTTT	CASSWTGNAFEGNTIYF
TRBD2	TRBJ2-1	TRBV7-2	once	TGTGCCAGCAGTCTTGTTGGCGGGGGGGGAGTCAATGAGCAGTTCTTC	CASSLVGGGGVNEQFF
TRBD1	TRBJ1-2	TRBV6-1	once	TGTGCCAGCAGTGAGACAGGGATCGCGGGCTACACCTTC	CASSETGIAGYTF
TRBD1	TRBJ1-4	TRBV5-1	NA	TGCGCCAGCAGCGCGGGACAGGGGAATGAAAAACTGTTTTTT	CASSAGQGNEKLFF
TRBD1	TRBJ1-1	TRBV7-6	once	TGTGCCAGCAGCCGAAAAGGGGGCGCACAGACTGAAGCTTTCTTT	CASSRKGGAQTEAFF
TRBD1	TRBJ1-6	TRBV3-1/TRBV3-2	NA	TGTGCCAGCAGACAACAGGGGGCAGGGACACCCCTCCACTTT	CASRQQGAGTPLHF
NA	TRBJ1-4	TRBV5-1	NA	TGCGCCAGCAGCTTAACGGGAAGGCCAACTAATGAAAAACTGTTTTTT	CASSLTGRPTNEKLFF
NA	TRBJ2-7	TRBV2	NA	TGTGCCAGCAGGAGGCTCGTTGCCGAAACGTACGAGCAGTACTTC	CASRRLVAETYEQYF
NA	TRBJ2-5	TRBV4-1	NA	TGCGCCAGCAGCCAACTGAGCCTACCCGCCGAGACCCAGTACTTC	CASSQLSLPAETQYF
NA	TRBJ1-2	TRBV18	NA	TGTGCCAGCTCCCAACGGGAGGACTCTAACTATGGCTACACCTTC	CASSQREDSNYGYTF
NA	TRBJ2-3	TRBV11-2	NA	TGTGCCAGCAGCTTACAGGGATCCACAGATACGCAGTATTTT	CASSLQGSTDTQYF